A selection of T cell receptor beta chains follows, all from one sample in a study of T cell responses to AZD1222 COVID-19 vaccine. TCRdb's copy holds only in-frame clones and misses some; the assay was immunoSEQ multiplex PCR. Among around 120,000 clones listed, roughly 87% were seen once. Sequenced material: peripheral blood, taken on day 0 of AZD1222 vaccination. All receptors come from an adult in good health. The CDR3 runs from the conserved cysteine through the conserved F or W. D genes are given only for firm matches. The size field is filled for only some rows; it gives once, few, many or a size class.

D gene,V gene,J gene,clone size,CDR3 DNA,CDR3 protein
.,TRBV6-5,TRBJ2-6,medium-sized,TGTGCCAGCAGTCCCCGGGACTCTGGGGCCAACGTCCTGACTTTC,CASSPRDSGANVLTF
.,TRBV6-5,TRBJ2-5,few,TGTGCCAGCAGTTACTCGATGGGCAGGGTGTGGGAGACCCAGTACTTC,CASSYSMGRVWETQYF
.,TRBV24-1,TRBJ2-1,.,TGTGCCACCAGTGCCGAGTCCCCGATCCACAATGAGCAGTTCTTC,CATSAESPIHNEQFF
.,TRBV3-1/TRBV3-2,TRBJ1-1,.,TGTGCCAGCAGCCAAGAGTCAAGGGGGACATTACGACATGAAGCTTTCTTT,CASSQESRGTLRHEAFF
.,TRBV2,TRBJ1-1,.,TGTGCCAGCAGCTTCGGGGGGACGAACACTGAAGCTTTCTTT,CASSFGGTNTEAFF
.,TRBV6-5,TRBJ1-1,.,TGTGCCAGCAGTTATTCTCCGGGGAACACTGAAGCTTTCTTT,CASSYSPGNTEAFF
.,TRBV7-2,TRBJ1-1,once,TGTGCCAGCAGCTTATGGGAATACACTGAAGCTTTCTTT,CASSLWEYTEAFF
TRBD1,TRBV7-3,TRBJ2-3,.,TGTGCCAGCAGCTGGGCAGGGGGAGCAGATACGCAGTATTTT,CASSWAGGADTQYF
.,TRBV28,TRBJ1-2,.,TGTGCCAGCAGCCCCGGGGCGTCTCCCTATGGCTACACCTTC,CASSPGASPYGYTF
.,TRBV15,TRBJ1-3,once,TGTGCCACCAGCGTAGAGTGGGGGGTTCTAGGAAACACCATATATTTT,CATSVEWGVLGNTIYF
.,TRBV28,TRBJ1-1,.,TGTGCCAGCAGTTCTCCAGGGGTTGGCACTGAAGCTTTCTTT,CASSSPGVGTEAFF
TRBD1,TRBV5-1,TRBJ1-3,many,TGCGCCAGCAGCCCCCGTCCTCCGGGACAGGGCGTCAGCACCATATATTTT,CASSPRPPGQGVSTIYF
TRBD1,TRBV19,TRBJ1-1,once,TGTGCCAGTAGTACCCAGACAGGGCCAGCTTTCTTT,CASSTQTGPAFF
.,TRBV5-5,TRBJ1-4,.,TGTGCCAGCAGCTTGGAACAGGGAAGGAGTGAAAAACTGTTTTTT,CASSLEQGRSEKLFF
.,TRBV28,TRBJ1-6,.,TGTGCCAGCAGTTTACCGTATAATTCACCCCTCCACTTT,CASSLPYNSPLHF
.,TRBV24-1,TRBJ1-1,.,TGTGCCACCAGTGATGTGAACACTGAAGCTTTCTTT,CATSDVNTEAFF
.,TRBV27,TRBJ1-5,.,TGTGCCAGCAGTTTAGGGTCCGGTGGGATTGAGCCCCAGCATTTT,CASSLGSGGIEPQHF
.,TRBV7-9,TRBJ1-6,.,TGTGCCAGCAGCTTAGAACGGGACCTGAATTCACCCCTCCACTTT,CASSLERDLNSPLHF
TRBD1,TRBV5-1,TRBJ2-1,.,TGCGCCAGCTCTTACAGGGGCAATGAGCAGTTCTTC,CASSYRGNEQFF
.,TRBV2,TRBJ2-3,.,TGTGCCAGCAGCCTAGGTGGGCGGGATACGCAGTATTTT,CASSLGGRDTQYF
.,TRBV5-1,TRBJ1-2,.,TGCGCCAGCAGCTTGGGAGGGGAGCGCTATGGCTACACCTTC,CASSLGGERYGYTF
.,TRBV5-5,TRBJ1-3,once,TGTGCCAGCAGCTTGTATGGGAACTCTGGAAACACCATATATTTT,CASSLYGNSGNTIYF
.,TRBV19,TRBJ1-6,.,TGTGCCAGTAGTATCCAGGATTCACCCCTCCACTTT,CASSIQDSPLHF
.,TRBV27,TRBJ1-1,.,TGTGCCAGCAGTCCCGGGCGGGGAGGAACTGAAGCTTTCTTT,CASSPGRGGTEAFF
.,TRBV6-1,TRBJ1-5,.,TGTGCCAGCAGTGAACCGGGACTGCGGTTTAATCAGCCCCAGCATTTT,CASSEPGLRFNQPQHF
.,TRBV13,TRBJ2-7,.,TGTGCCAGCAGCCTATTTGGTCGGGAGCAGTACTTC,CASSLFGREQYF
.,TRBV11-2,TRBJ2-1,once,TGTGCCAGCAGCTTAGAACCCAGCGGGCCCTCCTACAATGAGCAGTTCTTC,CASSLEPSGPSYNEQFF
TRBD2,TRBV11-2,TRBJ2-1,.,TGTGCCAGCAGCTTAACAGCGGGAGGCTACAATGAGCAGTTCTTC,CASSLTAGGYNEQFF
TRBD1,TRBV5-4,TRBJ1-1,.,TGTGCCAGCAGCTTTCCGACAGGGGGGAACACTGAAGCTTTCTTT,CASSFPTGGNTEAFF
.,TRBV19,TRBJ1-6,.,TGTGCCAGTAGTGGAAGAAATTCACCCCTCCACTTT,CASSGRNSPLHF
.,TRBV28,TRBJ1-5,.,TGTGCCAGCAGCCTCGGAAGCCTCAATCAGCCCCAGCATTTT,CASSLGSLNQPQHF
.,TRBV7-3,TRBJ1-6,few,TGTGCCAGCAGCTTCGGACCAAATTCACCCCTCCACTTT,CASSFGPNSPLHF
.,TRBV27,TRBJ1-6,.,TGTGCCAGCCGCCCCGGAGGCAATTCACCCCTCCACTTT,CASRPGGNSPLHF
.,TRBV28,TRBJ1-2,few,TGTGCCAGCAGTTCGGACAAAGCGGGCTACACCTTC,CASSSDKAGYTF
TRBD1,TRBV28,TRBJ2-7,once,TGTGCCAGCAGTTTAGAGCCCAGGGACAGGGTCTACGAGCAGTACTTC,CASSLEPRDRVYEQYF
.,TRBV9,TRBJ2-1,.,TGTGCCAGCAGCGTAGTTGGTGCGGGACAAAACAATGAGCAGTTCTTC,CASSVVGAGQNNEQFF
TRBD2,TRBV7-3,TRBJ2-1,.,TGTGCCAGCAGCTTAAAGCCCAAGACTAGCGGGAGTGATGAGCAGTTCTTC,CASSLKPKTSGSDEQFF